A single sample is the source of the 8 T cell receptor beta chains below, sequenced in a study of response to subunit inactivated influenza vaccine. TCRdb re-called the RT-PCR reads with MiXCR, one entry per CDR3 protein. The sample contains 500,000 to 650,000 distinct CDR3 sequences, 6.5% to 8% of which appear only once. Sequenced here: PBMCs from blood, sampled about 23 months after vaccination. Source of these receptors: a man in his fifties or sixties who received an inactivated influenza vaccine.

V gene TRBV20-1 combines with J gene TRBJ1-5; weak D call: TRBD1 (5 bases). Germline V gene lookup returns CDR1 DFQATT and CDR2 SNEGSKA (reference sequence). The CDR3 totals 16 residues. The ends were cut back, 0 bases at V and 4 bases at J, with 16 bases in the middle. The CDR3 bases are TGCAGTGCTAGAGATCCCCACGAGGGGAATAATCAGCCCCAGCATTTT. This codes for CSARDPHEGNNQPQHF.

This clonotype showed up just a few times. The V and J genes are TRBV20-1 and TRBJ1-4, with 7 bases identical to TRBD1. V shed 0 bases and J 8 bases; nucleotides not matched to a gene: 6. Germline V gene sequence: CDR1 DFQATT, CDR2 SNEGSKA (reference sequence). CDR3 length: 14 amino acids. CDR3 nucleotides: TGCAGTGCTAGAGATATAGGGGGCGGCGAAAAACTGTTTTTT. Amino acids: CSARDIGGGEKLFF.

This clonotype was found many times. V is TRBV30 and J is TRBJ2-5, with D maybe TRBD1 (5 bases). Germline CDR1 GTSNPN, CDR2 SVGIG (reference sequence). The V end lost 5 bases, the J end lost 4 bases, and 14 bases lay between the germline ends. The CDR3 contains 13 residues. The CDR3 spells CAWHQGLGETQYF. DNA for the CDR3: TGTGCCTGGCATCAGGGTCTGGGAGAGACCCAGTACTTC.

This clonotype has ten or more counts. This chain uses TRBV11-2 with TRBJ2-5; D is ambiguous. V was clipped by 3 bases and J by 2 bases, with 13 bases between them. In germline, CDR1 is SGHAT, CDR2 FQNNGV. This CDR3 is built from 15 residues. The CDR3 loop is CASSFNTLPQETQYF. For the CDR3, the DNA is TGTGCCAGCAGCTTTAACACGTTGCCGCAAGAGACCCAGTACTTC.

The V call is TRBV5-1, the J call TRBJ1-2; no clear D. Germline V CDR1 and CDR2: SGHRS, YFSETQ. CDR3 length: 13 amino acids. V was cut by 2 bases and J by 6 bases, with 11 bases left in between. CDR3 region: CASSFSGSDGYTF. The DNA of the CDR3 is TGCGCCAGCAGCTTTTCTGGGTCCGATGGCTACACCTTC.

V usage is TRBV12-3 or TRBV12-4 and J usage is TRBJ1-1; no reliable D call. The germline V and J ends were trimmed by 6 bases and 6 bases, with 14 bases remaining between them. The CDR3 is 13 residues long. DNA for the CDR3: TGTGCCAGCAGCCGGGCCGGGTTTCCTGAAGCTTTCTTT. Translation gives CASSRAGFPEAFF.

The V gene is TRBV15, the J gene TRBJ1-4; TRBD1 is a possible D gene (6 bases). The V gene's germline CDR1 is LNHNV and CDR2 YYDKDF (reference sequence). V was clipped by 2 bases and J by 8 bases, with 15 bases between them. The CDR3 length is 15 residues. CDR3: CATSRTDRRGEKLFF. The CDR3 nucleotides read TGTGCCACCAGCAGAACCGACAGGAGGGGAGAAAAACTGTTTTTT.

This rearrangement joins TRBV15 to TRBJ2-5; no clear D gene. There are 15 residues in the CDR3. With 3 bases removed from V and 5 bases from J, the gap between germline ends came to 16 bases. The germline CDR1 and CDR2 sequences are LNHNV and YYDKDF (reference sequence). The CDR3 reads CATSSSIYMGETQYF. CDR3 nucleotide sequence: TGTGCCACCAGCAGCTCGATCTACATGGGGGAGACCCAGTACTTC.